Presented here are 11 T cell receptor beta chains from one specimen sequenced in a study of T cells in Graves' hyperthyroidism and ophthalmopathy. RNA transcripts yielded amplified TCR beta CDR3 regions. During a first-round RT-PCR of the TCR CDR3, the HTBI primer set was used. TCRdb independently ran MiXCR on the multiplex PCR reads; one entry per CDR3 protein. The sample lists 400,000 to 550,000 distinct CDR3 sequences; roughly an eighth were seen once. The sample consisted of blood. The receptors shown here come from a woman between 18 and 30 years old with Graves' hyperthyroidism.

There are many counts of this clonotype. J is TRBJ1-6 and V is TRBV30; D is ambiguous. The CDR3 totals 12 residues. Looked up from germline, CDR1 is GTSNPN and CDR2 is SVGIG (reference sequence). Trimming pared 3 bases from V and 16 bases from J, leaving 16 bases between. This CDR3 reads CAWSPQAGSLHF. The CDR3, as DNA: TGTGCCTGGAGCCCCCAGGCGGGATCTCTCCACTTT.

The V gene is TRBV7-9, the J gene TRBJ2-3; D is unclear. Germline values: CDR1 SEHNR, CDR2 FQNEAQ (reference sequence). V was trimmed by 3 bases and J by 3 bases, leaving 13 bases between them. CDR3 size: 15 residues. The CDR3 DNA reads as TGTGCCAGCAGCTTGGGTGCAAGTTGGACAGATACGCAGTATTTT. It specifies CASSLGASWTDTQYF.

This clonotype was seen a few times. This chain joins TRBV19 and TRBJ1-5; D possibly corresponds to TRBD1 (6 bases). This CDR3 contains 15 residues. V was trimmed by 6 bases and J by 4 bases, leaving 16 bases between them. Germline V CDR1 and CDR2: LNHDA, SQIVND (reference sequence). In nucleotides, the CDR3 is TGTGCCAGTAGCCATTCCGGGACACCAAATCAGCCCCAGCATTTT. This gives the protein CASSHSGTPNQPQHF.

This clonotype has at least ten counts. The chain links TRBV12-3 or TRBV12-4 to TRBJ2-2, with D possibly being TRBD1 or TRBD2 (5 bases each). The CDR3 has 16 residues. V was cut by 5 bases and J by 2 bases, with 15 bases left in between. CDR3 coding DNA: TGTGCCAGCAGTCCTGTGGGACCAGAAAACACCGGGGAGCTGTTTTTT. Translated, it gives CASSPVGPENTGELFF.

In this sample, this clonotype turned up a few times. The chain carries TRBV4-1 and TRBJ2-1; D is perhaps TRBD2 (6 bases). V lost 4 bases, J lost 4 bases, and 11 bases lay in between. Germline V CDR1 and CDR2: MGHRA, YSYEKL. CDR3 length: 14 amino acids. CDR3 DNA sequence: TGCGCCAGCAGCCCCGCTGGGGGGTACAATGAGCAGTTCTTC. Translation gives CASSPAGGYNEQFF.

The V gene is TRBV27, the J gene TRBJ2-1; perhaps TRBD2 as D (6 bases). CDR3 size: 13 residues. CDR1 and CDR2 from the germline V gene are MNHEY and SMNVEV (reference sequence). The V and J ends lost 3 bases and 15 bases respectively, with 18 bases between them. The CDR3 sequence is CASSFGTLGLGFF. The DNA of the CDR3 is TGTGCCAGCAGTTTCGGGACTCTTGGTCTTGGGTTCTTC.

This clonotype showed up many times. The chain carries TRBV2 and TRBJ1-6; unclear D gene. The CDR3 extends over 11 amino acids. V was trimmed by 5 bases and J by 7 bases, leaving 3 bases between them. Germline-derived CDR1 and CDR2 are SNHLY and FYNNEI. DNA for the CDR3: TGTGCCAGCAGTAGGAATTCACCCCTCCACTTT. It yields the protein CASSRNSPLHF.

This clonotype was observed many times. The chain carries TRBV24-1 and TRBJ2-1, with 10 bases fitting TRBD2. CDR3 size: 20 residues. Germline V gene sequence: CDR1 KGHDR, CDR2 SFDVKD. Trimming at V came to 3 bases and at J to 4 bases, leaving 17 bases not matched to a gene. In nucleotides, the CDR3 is TGTGCCACCAGTGATGCTAGCGGGAGTCCGAAATCCACACGATACAATGAGCAGTTCTTC. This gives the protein CATSDASGSPKSTRYNEQFF.

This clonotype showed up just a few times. The CDR3 sequence is CASSLLGGPTEAFF. The DNA for the CDR3 is TGTGCCAGCAGCCTACTGGGAGGGCCCACTGAAGCTTTCTTT. The chain links TRBV3-1 to TRBJ1-1, with unresolved D. CDR3 size: 14 residues. Trimming took off 4 bases at V and 4 bases at J, with 13 bases between the two ends. CDR1 is LGHDT, CDR2 YNNKEL, per germline (reference sequence).

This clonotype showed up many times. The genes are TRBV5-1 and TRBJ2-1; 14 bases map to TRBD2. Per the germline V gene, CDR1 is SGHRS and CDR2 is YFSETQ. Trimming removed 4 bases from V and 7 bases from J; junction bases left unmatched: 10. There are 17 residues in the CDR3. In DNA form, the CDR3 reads TGCGCCAGCAGCGTGGGGACTAGCGGGAGTCTAGCTAATGAGCAGTTCTTC. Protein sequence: CASSVGTSGSLANEQFF.

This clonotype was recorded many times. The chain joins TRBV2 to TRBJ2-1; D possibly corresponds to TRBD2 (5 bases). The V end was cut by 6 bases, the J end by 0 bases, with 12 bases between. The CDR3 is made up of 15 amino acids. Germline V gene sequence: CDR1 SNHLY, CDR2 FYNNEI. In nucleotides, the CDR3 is TGTGCCAGCAGCCCTAGCCGTAGCTCCTACAATGAGCAGTTCTTC. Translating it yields CASSPSRSSYNEQFF.